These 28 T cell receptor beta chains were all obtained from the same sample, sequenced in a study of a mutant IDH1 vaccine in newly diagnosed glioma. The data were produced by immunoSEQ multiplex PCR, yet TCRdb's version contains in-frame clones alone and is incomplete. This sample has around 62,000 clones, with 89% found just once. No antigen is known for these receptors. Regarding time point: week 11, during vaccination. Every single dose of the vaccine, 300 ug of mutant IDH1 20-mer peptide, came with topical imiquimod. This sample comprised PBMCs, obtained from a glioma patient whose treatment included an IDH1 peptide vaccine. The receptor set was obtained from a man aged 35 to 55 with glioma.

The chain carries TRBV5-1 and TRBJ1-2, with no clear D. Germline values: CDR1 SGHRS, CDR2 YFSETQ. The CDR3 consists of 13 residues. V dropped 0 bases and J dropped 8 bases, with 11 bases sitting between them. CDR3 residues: CASSLGGMRGYTF. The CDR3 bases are TGCGCCAGCAGCTTGGGCGGGATGAGAGGCTACACCTTC.

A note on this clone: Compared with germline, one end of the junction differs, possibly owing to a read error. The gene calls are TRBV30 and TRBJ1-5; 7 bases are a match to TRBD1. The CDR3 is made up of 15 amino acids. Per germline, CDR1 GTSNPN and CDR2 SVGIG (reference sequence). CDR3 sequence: CARRVQGSSNQPQHF. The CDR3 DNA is TGTGCCCGGAGGGTACAGGGGTCGAGCAATCAGCCCCAGCATTTT. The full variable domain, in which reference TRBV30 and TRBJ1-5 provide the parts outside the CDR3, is SQTIHQWPATLVQPVGSPLSLECTVEGTSNPNLYWYRQAAGRGLQLLFYSVGIGQISSEVPQNLSASRPQDRQFILSSKKLLLSDSGFYLCARRVQGSSNQPQHFGDGTRLSIL.

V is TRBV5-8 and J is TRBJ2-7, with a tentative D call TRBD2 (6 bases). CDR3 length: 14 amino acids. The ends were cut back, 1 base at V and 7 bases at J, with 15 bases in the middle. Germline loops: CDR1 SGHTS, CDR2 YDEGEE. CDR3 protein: CASSLLAGGGEQYF. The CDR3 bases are TGTGCCAGCAGCTTGTTAGCCGGGGGTGGTGAGCAGTACTTC. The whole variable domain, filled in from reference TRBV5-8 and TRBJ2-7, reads EAGVTQSPTHLIKTRGQQATLRCSPISGHTSVYWYQQALGLGLQFLLWYDEGEERNRGNFPPRFSGRQFPNYSSELNVNALELEDSALYLCASSLLAGGGEQYFGPGTRLTVT.

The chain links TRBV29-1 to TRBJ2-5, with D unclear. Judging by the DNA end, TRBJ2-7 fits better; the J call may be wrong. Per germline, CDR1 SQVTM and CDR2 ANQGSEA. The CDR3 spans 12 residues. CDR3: CSVEWRPNEQYF. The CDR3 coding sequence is TGCAGCGTTGAATGGCGGCCTAACGAGCAGTACTTC.

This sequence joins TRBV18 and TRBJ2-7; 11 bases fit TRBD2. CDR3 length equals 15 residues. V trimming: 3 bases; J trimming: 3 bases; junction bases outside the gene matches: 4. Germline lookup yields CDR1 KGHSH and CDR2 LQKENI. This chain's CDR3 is CASSPLTSGNYEQYF. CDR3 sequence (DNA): TGTGCCAGCTCACCGCTGACTAGCGGGAACTACGAGCAGTACTTC. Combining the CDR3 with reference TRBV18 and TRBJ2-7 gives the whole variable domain NAGVMQNPRHLVRRRGQEARLRCSPMKGHSHVYWYRQLPEEGLKFMVYLQKENIIDESGMPKERFSAEFPKEGPSILRIQQVVRGDSAAYFCASSPLTSGNYEQYFGPGTRLTVT.

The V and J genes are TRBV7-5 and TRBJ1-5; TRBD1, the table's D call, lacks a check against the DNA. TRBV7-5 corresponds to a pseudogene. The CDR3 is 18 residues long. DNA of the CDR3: TGTGTCAGAAGCTTAGCCCTACCCCGGACAGGGGGTAATCAGCCCCAGCATTTT. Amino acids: CVRSLALPRTGGNQPQHF.

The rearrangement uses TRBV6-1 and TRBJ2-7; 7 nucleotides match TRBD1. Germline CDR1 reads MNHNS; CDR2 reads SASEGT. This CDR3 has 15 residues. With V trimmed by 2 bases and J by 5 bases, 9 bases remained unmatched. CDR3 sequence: CASSESWQGVHEQYF. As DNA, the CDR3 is TGTGCCAGCAGTGAAAGTTGGCAGGGGGTTCACGAGCAGTACTTC.

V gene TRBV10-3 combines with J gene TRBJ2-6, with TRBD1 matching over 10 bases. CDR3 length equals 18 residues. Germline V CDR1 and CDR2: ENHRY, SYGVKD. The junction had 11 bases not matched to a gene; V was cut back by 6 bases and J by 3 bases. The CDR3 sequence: CAIRTGTGERGGANVLTF. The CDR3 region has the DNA TGTGCCATCAGAACAGGGACAGGGGAACGGGGTGGGGCCAACGTCCTGACTTTC.

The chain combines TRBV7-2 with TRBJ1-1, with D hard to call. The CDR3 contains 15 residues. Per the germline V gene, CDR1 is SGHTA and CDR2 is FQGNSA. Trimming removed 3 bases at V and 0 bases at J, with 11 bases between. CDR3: CASSFKADLNTEAFF. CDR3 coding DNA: TGTGCCAGCAGCTTTAAGGCGGACTTGAACACTGAAGCTTTCTTT.

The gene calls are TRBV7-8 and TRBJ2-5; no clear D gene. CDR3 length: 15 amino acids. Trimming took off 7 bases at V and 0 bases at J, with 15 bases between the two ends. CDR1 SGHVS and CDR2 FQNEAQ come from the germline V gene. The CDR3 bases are TGTGCCAGCATTCCCTGGCCCCCGTACCAAGAGACCCAGTACTTC. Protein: CASIPWPPYQETQYF. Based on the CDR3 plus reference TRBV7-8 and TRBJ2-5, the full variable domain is GAGVSQSPRYKVAKRGQDVALRCDPISGHVSLFWYQQALGQGPEFLTYFQNEAQLDKSGLPSDRFFAERPEGSVSTLKIQRTQQEDSAVYLCASIPWPPYQETQYFGPGTRLLVL.

CDR3 DNA: TGTGCCAGCAGCCCCCCCAGTCAGCCCCAGCATTTT. Its translation: CASSPPSQPQHF. The V call is TRBV28, the J call TRBJ1-5; D ambiguous. This CDR3 has 12 amino acids. The V and J ends lost 6 bases and 6 bases respectively, with 9 bases between them. The V gene's germline CDR1 is MDHEN and CDR2 SYDVKM.

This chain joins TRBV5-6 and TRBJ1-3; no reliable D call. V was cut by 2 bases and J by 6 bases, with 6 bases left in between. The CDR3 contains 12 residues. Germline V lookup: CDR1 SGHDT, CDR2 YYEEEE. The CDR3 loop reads CASSFSENTIYF. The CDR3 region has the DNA TGTGCCAGCAGCTTTTCCGAAAACACCATATATTTT.

As DNA, the CDR3 is TGTGCCAGCAGGATAGACAGGGGCGCTGAAGCTTTCTTT. It specifies CASRIDRGAEAFF. The chain combines TRBV6-5 with TRBJ1-1, with 8 bases identical to TRBD1. Germline CDR1 MNHEY, CDR2 SVGAGI. The CDR3 length is 13 residues. The junction had 6 bases not matched to a gene; V was cut back by 6 bases and J by 6 bases.

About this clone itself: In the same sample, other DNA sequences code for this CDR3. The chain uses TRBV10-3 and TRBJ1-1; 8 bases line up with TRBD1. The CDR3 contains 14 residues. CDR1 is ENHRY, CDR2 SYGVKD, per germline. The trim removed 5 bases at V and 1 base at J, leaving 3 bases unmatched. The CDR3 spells CAISLTGANTEAFF. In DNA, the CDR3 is TGTGCCATCAGTTTGACAGGGGCGAACACTGAAGCTTTCTTT.

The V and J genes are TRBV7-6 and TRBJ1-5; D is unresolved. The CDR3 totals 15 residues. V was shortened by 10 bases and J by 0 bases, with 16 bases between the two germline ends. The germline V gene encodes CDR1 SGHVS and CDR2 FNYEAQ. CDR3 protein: CANPGLKNSNQPQHF. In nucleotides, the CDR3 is TGTGCCAACCCAGGCCTCAAGAATAGCAATCAGCCCCAGCATTTT.

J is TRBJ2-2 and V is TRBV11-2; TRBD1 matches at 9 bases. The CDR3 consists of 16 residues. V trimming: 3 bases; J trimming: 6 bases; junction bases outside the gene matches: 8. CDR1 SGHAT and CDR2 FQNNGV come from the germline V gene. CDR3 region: CASSFRGTGNPGELFF. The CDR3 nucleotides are TGTGCCAGCAGCTTTCGGGGGACAGGGAATCCCGGGGAGCTGTTTTTT.

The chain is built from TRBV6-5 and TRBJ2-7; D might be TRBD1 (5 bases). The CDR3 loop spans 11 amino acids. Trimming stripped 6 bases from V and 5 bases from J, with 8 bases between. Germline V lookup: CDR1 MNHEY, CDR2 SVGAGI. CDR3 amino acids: CASSQGHEQYF. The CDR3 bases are TGTGCCAGCAGCCAGGGCCACGAGCAGTACTTC.

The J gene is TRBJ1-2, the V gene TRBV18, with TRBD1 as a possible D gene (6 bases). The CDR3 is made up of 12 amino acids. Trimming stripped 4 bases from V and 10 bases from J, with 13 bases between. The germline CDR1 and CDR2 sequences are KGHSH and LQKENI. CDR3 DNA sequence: TGTGCCAGCTCACACGGGACAATGGACTACACCTTC. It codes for CASSHGTMDYTF.

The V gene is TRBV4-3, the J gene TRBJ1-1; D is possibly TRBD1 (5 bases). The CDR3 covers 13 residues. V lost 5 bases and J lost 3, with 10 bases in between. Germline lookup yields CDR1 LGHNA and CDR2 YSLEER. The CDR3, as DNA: TGCGCCAGCAGCAAGACAGCTTACACTGAAGCTTTCTTT. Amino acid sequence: CASSKTAYTEAFF.

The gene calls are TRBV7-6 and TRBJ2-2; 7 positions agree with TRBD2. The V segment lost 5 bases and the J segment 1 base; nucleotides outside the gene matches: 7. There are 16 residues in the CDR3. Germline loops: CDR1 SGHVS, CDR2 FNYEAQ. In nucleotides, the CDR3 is TGTGCCAGCAGCGCCCGGGAGGTCGGGAACACCGGGGAGCTGTTTTTT. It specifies CASSAREVGNTGELFF.

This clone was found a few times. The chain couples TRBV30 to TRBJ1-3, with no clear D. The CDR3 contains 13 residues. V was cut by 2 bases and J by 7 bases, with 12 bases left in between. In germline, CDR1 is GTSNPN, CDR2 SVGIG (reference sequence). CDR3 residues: CAWSHPAGNTIYF. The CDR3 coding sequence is TGTGCCTGGAGTCACCCGGCGGGGAACACCATATATTTT. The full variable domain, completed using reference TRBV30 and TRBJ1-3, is SQTIHQWPATLVQPVGSPLSLECTVEGTSNPNLYWYRQAAGRGLQLLFYSVGIGQISSEVPQNLSASRPQDRQFILSSKKLLLSDSGFYLCAWSHPAGNTIYFGEGSWLTVV.

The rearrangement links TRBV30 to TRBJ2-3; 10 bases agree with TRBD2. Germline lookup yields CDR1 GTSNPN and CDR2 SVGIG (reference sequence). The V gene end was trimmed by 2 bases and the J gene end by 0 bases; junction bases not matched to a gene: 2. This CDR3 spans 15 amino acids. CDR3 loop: CAWSPLAGSTDTQYF. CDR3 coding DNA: TGTGCCTGGAGTCCACTAGCGGGGAGCACAGATACGCAGTATTTT.

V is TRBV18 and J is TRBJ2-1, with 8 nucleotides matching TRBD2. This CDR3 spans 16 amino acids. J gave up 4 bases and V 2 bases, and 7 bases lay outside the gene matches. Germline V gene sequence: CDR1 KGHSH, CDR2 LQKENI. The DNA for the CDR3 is TGTGCCAGCTCACCAGATAGCGGGACTTATTACAATGAGCAGTTCTTC. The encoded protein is CASSPDSGTYYNEQFF.

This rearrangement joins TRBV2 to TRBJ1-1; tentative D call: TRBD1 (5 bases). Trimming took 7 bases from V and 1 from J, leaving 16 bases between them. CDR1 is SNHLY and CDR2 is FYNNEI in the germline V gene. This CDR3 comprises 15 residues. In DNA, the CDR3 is TGTGCCAGCAAGGAAGTGGGGGGTTGGAACACTGAAGCTTTCTTT. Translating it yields CASKEVGGWNTEAFF.

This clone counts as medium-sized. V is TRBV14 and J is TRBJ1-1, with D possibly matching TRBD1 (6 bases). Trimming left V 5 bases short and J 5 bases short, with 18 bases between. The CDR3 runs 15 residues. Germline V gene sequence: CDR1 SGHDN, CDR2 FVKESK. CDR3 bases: TGTGCCAGCAGCTCCCTACGTGGGGGCGATACTGAAGCTTTCTTT. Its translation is CASSSLRGGDTEAFF.

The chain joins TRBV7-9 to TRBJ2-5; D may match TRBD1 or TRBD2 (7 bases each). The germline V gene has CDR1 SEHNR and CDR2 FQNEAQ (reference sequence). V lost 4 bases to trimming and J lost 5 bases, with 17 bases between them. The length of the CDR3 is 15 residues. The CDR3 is CASSSQGGGPETQYF. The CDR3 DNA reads TGTGCCAGCAGCTCCCAGGGAGGGGGCCCGGAGACCCAGTACTTC.

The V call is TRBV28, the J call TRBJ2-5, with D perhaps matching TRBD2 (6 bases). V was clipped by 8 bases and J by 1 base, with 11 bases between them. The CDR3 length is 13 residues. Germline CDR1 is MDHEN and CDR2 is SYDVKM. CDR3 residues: CASRVGGQETQYF. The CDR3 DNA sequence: TGTGCCAGCCGAGTGGGGGGCCAAGAGACCCAGTACTTC.

The chain's CDR3 is CASSFGTGGNTIYF. CDR3 in DNA: TGTGCCAGCAGCTTTGGGACAGGGGGGAACACCATATATTTT. The chain carries TRBV7-9 and TRBJ1-3, with 11 bases lining up with TRBD1. This CDR3 comprises 14 residues. Germline values: CDR1 SEHNR, CDR2 FQNEAQ (reference sequence). After removal of 3 bases from V and 7 bases from J, the junction contained 2 bases not matched to a gene.